This entry describes one T cell receptor (beta chain). The antigen is undetermined. Germline V gene sequence: CDR1 LNHDA, CDR2 SQIVND (reference sequence). CDR3 size: 12 residues. The ends were cut back, 7 bases at V and 0 bases at J, with 6 bases in the middle. After autologous stem cell transplantation all patients relapsed, and prior brentuximab vedotin exposure differed between cohorts. Here immunoSEQ multiplex PCR was the method, and the copy in TCRdb shows in-frame clones only, minus some. The sample records thousands of clones, around 83% being singletons. The data belong to a study of PD-1 blockade in classical Hodgkin lymphoma. Looking at the study overall: Patients were dosed intravenously with nivolumab at 3 mg/kg every 2 weeks.

Study observations and caveats: Reported baseline diversity: healthy donors highest, relapsed/refractory patients lowest. Complete responders matched newly diagnosed patients in baseline diversity. Why the repertoires differ is still unclear, perhaps disease activity or prior therapy.

Source: peripheral blood mononuclear cells (PBMCs), taken before the second cycle of nivolumab. This TCR came from a human donor with classical Hodgkin lymphoma. The V and J genes are TRBV19 and TRBJ1-2; D not resolved. DNA of the CDR3: TGTGCCAGTACCGGGACTAACTATGGCTACACCTTC. Translation: CASTGTNYGYTF. Full variable domain (remainder filled in from reference TRBV19 and TRBJ1-2): DGGITQSPKYLFRKEGQNVTLSCEQNLNHDAMYWYRQDPGQGLRLIYYSQIVNDFQKGDIAEGYSVSREKKESFPLTVTSAQKNPTAFYLCASTGTNYGYTFGSGTRLTVV.